This TCR beta chain was sequenced in a study of naive CD8 T cells in extremely preterm neonates. Study-level findings and limits: Compared with older groups, preterm CDR3s were shorter, with fewer N additions and less trimming.

About this clone itself: Its antigen is unidentified. One junction end disagrees with the germline gene, perhaps due to a read error.

Sequencing used immunoSEQ multiplex PCR; TCRdb keeps in-frame clones, though not all of them. The sample holds 5,000 to 6,500 clones, just under 97% seen once. Blood donors were healthy children aged about 16-60 months and healthy nonsmoking adults. Sorting kept Annexin V-negative CD3+CD8+CD45RA+CCR7+ naive T cells. The source of this sequence is a human donor in good health. The sample comprised naive CD8+ T cells from blood.

The CDR3: CASRSSEQYF. The CDR3 bases are TGTGCCAGCAGGTCCTCCGAGCAGTACTTC. V gene TRBV6-5 combines with J gene TRBJ2-7, with D hard to call. The germline CDR1 and CDR2 sequences are MNHEY and SVGAGI. The length of the CDR3 is 10 residues.